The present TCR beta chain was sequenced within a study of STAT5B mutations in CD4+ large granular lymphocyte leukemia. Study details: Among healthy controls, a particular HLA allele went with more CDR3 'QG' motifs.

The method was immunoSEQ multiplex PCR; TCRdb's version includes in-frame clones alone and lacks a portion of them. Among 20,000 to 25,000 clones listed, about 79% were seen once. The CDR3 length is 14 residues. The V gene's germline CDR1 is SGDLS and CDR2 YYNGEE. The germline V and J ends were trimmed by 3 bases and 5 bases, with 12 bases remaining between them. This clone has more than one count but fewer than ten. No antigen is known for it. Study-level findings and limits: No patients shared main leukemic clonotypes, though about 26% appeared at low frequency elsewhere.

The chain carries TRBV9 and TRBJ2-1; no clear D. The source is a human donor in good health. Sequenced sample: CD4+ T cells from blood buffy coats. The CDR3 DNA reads TGTGCCAGCAGCGCCCATCCTGGGGACAATGAGCAGTTCTTC. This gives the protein CASSAHPGDNEQFF. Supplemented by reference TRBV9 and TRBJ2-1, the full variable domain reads DSGVTQTPKHLITATGQRVTLRCSPRSGDLSVYWYQQSLDQGLQFLIQYYNGEERAKGNILERFSAQQFPDLHSELNLSSLELGDSALYFCASSAHPGDNEQFFGPGTRLTVL.